Described below is a single T cell receptor (beta chain) sequence and its context. The table lists this clonotype with a few counts. Its binding antigen is unknown. One base away there is no much larger clone; base qualities are not given. Graves' hyperthyroidism was defined as stable when no progression to ophthalmopathy occurred over 18 months of follow-up. Hyperthyroidism patients were newly diagnosed, had a disease duration of under 2 months, and were aged 18 to 65 years. Patients with uncontrolled infections, other autoimmune diseases, pregnancy or lactation were excluded. Diagnoses were established on the basis of clinical symptoms, serum thyroxine and TRAb, thyroid ultrasound, and orbital computed tomography. PBMCs were isolated from more than 8 ml of fresh peripheral blood by Ficoll-Paque density gradient centrifugation. Trizol reagent was used to extract total RNA, and RNA quality was then checked on an Agilent 2100 Bioanalyzer.

This specimen comes from a study of T cells in Graves' hyperthyroidism and ophthalmopathy (dated 2019 in TCRdb). As for the study more broadly: Peripheral blood samples were taken at the time of initial diagnosis, prior to any treatment. To identify distinguishing TCR V-J signatures, a discovery cohort of about 100 patients was used, comprising 43 with Graves' ophthalmopathy and around 57 with stable Graves' hyperthyroidism. Prospective prediction of ophthalmopathy was tested in an independent validation cohort consisting of 18 hyperthyroidism patients and 15 or so patients who later progressed to ophthalmopathy. For training and testing, the 80 to 100 patients in the discovery cohort were randomly divided in a 7:3 ratio. In several Graves' hyperthyroidism patients, the study also compared T-cell repertoires from thyroid tissue with T-cell repertoires from blood. Once sampling was done, hyperthyroidism patients were given methimazole at a starting dose of 30 mg daily, whereas ophthalmopathy patients were given high-dose intravenous methylprednisolone. The paper describes TCR Vbeta CDR3 sequencing of about 140 peripheral blood samples, made up of 43 ophthalmopathy patients, approximately 76 hyperthyroidism patients and 17 progressor patients.

Amplification of TCR beta CDR3 regions was carried out from RNA transcripts. For the first round of RT-PCR on the TCR CDR3, the HTBI primer set was used together with the Qiagen OneStep RT-PCR kit. Libraries were constructed in a second round of multiplex PCR, after which size selection and purification were carried out. Paired-end sequencing of the libraries was performed with 100 bp reads on an Illumina HiSeq2000. As for the original processing: SOAPnuke was used to process the raw data, with reads discarded if the reads contained adapters or uncalled bases, had a mean Phred below 15, or lacked an exact constant-primer or identifier match. COPE v1.2.5 was used to merge the high-quality paired reads, and each unique nucleotide sequence was defined as a clonotype. Clonotypes were aligned to IMGT TRBV, TRBD and TRBJ reference segments using MiTCR v1.1. The analysis included only V-J combinations with a frequency above 0.0001, which together covered around 99% of the repertoires. A TCS score was defined as the ratio of F50 (clonal expansion) to E x V (chaos), with BLOSUM62-based TCRdist applied between CDR3 peptides within each V-J. Welch's t-statistics and random forest reduced just over 500 V-J features to around 14, which were used in a naive Bayes classifier (R e1071). The similarity between thyroid and blood repertoires was quantified using the Morisita-Horn index. Clones were called with MiXCR by TCRdb after fastp trimmed the public reads at Q25, and only in-frame beta chains were retained. Rows are unified per CDR3 protein, each entry keeping the most common DNA and genes. None of the V and J calls come from the authors' own analysis; TCRdb made them. In all, the sample holds hundreds of thousands of distinct CDR3 sequences, and more than 30% of those were seen once. Around 10% of the sample belongs to the ten largest clones.

Paper-wide results and their limitations: Blood samples also contained most of the expanded thyroid clonotypes (frequency above 0.001), which suggests that blood repertoires may reflect thyroid immune responses. In cross-validation, a model built on a 13 V-J signature told ophthalmopathy apart from stable hyperthyroidism with 85% to 90% sensitivity and approximately 81% specificity, and in testing the same model reached 80%/75%. During validation, the model predicted progression to ophthalmopathy a median of approximately six months ahead of onset, with more than 60% sensitivity and around 72% specificity. Sample size was not statistically predetermined, and investigators were not blinded to group allocation.

The V end loses 10 bases and the J end loses 8 bases, and a stretch of 14 bases separates them. CDR3 length: 11 amino acids, cysteine to phenylalanine. This entry keeps only the CDR3 DNA: 33 bases, framed from base 1. Looking up the germline V gene yields CDR1 ENHRY and CDR2 SYGVKD. The chain couples TRBV10-3 to TRBJ1-2, with TRBD1 tentatively as D gene (5 bases match). This receptor was obtained from a man younger than 30 with Graves' hyperthyroidism. The sequencing sample was made of blood. The sequenced DNA is TGTGCCAGCGGGGCCCTGCGGGGCTACACCTTC. Protein translation: CASGALRGYTF.